These 10 T cell receptor beta chains were sequenced from one sample in a study of cytomegalovirus exposure and HLA in healthy donors. This PCR relied on a set of 60 Vbeta primers and 13 Jbeta primers. The assay was immunoSEQ multiplex PCR, and TCRdb's table has in-frame clones only and misses some. The sample shows roughly 130,000 clones, about 80% of them seen only once. The sequenced sample consisted of PBMCs. These receptors came from a boy younger than 10 in good health and CMV-seronegative.

The chain carries TRBV7-9 and TRBJ1-5, with TRBD1 identical over 11 bases. The CDR3 runs to 16 residues. In germline, CDR1 is SEHNR, CDR2 FQNEAQ (reference sequence). With 5 bases clipped from V and 3 bases from J, the junction kept 6 bases outside the gene matches. The CDR3 loop is CASSQGTGGYNQPQHF. In DNA, the CDR3 is TGTGCCAGCAGCCAAGGGACAGGGGGTTACAATCAGCCCCAGCATTTT.

V and J are TRBV10-3 and TRBJ2-7; 14 nucleotides agree with TRBD2. The CDR3 totals 15 residues. In germline, CDR1 is ENHRY, CDR2 SYGVKD. The trim removed 2 bases at V and 4 bases at J, leaving 1 base unmatched. The CDR3 here is CAISERTSGRYEQYV. The CDR3 DNA reads as TGTGCCATCAGTGAGCGGACTAGCGGGAGGTACGAGCAGTACGTC.

The chain uses TRBV30 and TRBJ1-5; maybe TRBD1 (5 bases). There are 14 residues in the CDR3. CDR1 is GTSNPN and CDR2 is SVGIG in the germline V gene (reference sequence). V lost 5 bases, J lost 0 bases, and 11 bases lay in between. CDR3 loop: CAWGKGYSNQPQHF. The CDR3 bases are TGTGCCTGGGGAAAGGGGTATAGCAATCAGCCCCAGCATTTT.

As DNA, the CDR3 is TGTGCCAGCAGCCCCCGGGACAGCGACAGCTCCTACGAGCAGTACTTC. Translating it yields CASSPRDSDSSYEQYF. This rearrangement joins TRBV4-2 to TRBJ2-7; TRBD1 agrees at 7 bases. The CDR3 runs 16 residues. Germline loops: CDR1 LGHNA, CDR2 YNFKEQ. Trimming took 4 bases from V and 0 from J; bases not matched to a gene: 9.

The V gene is TRBV27, the J gene TRBJ2-2; TRBD1 aligns across 8 bases. V lost 6 bases, J lost 0 bases, and 6 bases stayed unmatched. CDR3 length: 16 amino acids. CDR1 is MNHEY, CDR2 SMNVEV, per germline (reference sequence). The CDR3 reads CASRDRVASNTGELFF. CDR3 DNA sequence: TGTGCCAGCAGGGACAGGGTCGCCTCGAACACCGGGGAGCTGTTTTTT.

The V gene is TRBV11-2, the J gene TRBJ2-1, with D maybe TRBD1 (5 bases). CDR3 size: 14 residues. V shed 5 bases and J shed 2 bases, with 10 bases lying between them. CDR1 is SGHAT and CDR2 is FQNNGV in the germline V gene. The CDR3 DNA is TGTGCCAGCAGCCAACAGGAGCCCTACAATGAGCAGTTCTTC. Amino acids: CASSQQEPYNEQFF.

The genes are TRBV7-2 and TRBJ2-4, with 9 positions matching TRBD1. The V segment lost 5 bases and the J segment 8 bases; nucleotides outside the gene matches: 4. Per the germline V gene, CDR1 is SGHTA and CDR2 is FQGNSA. This CDR3 is 13 amino acids long. The chain's CDR3 is CASSPDRGDIQYF. The CDR3 region has the DNA TGTGCCAGCAGCCCGGACAGGGGAGACATTCAGTACTTC.

This clone showed up just once. The chain joins TRBV2 to TRBJ1-1; D is ambiguous. The germline V gene encodes CDR1 SNHLY and CDR2 FYNNEI. The CDR3 has 12 residues. V lost 7 bases, J lost 4 bases, and 10 bases lay in between. CDR3: CASMLSGTEAFF. CDR3 coding DNA: TGTGCCAGCATGCTTAGTGGCACTGAAGCTTTCTTT.

J is TRBJ1-2 and V is TRBV7-2; D is undetermined. The CDR3 length is 11 residues. V lost 4 bases, J lost 8 bases, and 8 bases lay in between. Germline V gene sequence: CDR1 SGHTA, CDR2 FQGNSA. CDR3 residues: CASSSPGGYTF. CDR3 nucleotide sequence: TGTGCCAGCAGCTCTCCGGGGGGCTACACCTTC.

This chain connects TRBV4-3 to TRBJ1-4; TRBD1 matches at 8 bases. This CDR3 region has 14 residues. With V trimmed by 5 bases and J by 5 bases, 4 bases remained unmatched. Germline assignment: CDR1 LGHNA and CDR2 YSLEER. CDR3 amino acids: CASSGRTGNEKLFF. DNA for the CDR3: TGCGCCAGCAGCGGCCGGACAGGGAATGAAAAACTGTTTTTT.